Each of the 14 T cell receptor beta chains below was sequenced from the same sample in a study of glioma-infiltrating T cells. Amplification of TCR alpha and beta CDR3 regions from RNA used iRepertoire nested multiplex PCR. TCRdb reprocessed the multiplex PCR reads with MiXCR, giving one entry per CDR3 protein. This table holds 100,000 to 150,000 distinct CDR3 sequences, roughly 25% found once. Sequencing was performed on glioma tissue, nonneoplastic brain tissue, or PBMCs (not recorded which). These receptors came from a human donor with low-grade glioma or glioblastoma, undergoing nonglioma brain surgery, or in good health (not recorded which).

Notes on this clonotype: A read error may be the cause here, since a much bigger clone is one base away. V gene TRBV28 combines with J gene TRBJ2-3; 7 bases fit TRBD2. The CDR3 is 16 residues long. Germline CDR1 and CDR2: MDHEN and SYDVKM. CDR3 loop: CACSTPQSGNTDTQYF. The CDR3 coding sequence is TGTGCCTGCAGTACCCCTCAGAGCGGGAACACAGATACGCAGTATTTT. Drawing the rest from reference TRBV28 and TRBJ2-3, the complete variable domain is DVKVTQSSRYLVKRTGEKVFLECVQDMDHENMFWYRQDPGLGLRLIYFSYDVKMKEKGDIPEGYSVSREKKERFSLILESASTNQTSMYLCACSTPQSGNTDTQYFGPGTRLTVL.

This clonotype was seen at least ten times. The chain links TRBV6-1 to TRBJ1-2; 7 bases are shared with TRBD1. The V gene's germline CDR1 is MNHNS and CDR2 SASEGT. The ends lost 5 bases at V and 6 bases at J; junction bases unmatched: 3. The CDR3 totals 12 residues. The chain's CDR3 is CASSPDRDGYTF. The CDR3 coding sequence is TGTGCCAGCAGTCCAGACAGGGATGGCTACACCTTC.

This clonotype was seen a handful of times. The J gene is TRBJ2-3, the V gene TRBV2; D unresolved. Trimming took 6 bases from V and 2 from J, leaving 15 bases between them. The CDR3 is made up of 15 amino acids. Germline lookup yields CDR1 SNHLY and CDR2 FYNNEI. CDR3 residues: CASRLVNPITDTQYF. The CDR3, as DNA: TGTGCCAGCAGGCTTGTAAACCCAATCACAGATACGCAGTATTTT.

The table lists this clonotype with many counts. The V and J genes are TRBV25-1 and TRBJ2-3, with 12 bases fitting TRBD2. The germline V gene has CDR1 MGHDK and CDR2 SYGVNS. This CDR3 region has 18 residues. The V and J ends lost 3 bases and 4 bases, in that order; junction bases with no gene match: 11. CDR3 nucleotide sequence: TGTGCCAGCAGTGACCCGGGACTAGCGGGCCGTAGGGCAGATACGCAGTATTTT. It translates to CASSDPGLAGRRADTQYF.

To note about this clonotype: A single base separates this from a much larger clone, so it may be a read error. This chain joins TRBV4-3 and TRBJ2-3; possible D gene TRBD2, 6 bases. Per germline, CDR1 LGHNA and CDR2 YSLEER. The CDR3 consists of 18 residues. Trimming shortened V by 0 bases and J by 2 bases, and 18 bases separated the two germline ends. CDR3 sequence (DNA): TGCGCCAGCAGCCAAGATCCTGTAAGGGACTCAAACACAGATACGCAGTATTTT. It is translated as CASSQDPVRDSNTDTQYF.

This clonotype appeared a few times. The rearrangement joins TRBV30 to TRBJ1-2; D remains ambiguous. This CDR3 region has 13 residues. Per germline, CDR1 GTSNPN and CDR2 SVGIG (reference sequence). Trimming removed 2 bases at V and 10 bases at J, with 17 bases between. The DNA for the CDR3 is TGTGCCTGGAGTCCTTCCCCCGCAGTTGCCTACACCTTC. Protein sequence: CAWSPSPAVAYTF.

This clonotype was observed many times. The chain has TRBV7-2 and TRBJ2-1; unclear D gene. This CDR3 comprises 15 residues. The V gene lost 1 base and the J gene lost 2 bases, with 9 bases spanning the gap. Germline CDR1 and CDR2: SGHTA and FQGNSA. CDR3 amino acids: CASSLDSTTYNEQFF. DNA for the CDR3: TGTGCCAGCAGCTTAGACTCCACAACCTACAATGAGCAGTTCTTC. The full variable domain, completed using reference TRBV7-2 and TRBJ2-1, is GAGVSQSPSNKVTEKGKDVELRCDPISGHTALYWYRQSLGQGLEFLIYFQGNSAPDKSGLPSDRFSAERTGGSVSTLTIQRTQQEDSAVYLCASSLDSTTYNEQFFGPGTRLTVL.

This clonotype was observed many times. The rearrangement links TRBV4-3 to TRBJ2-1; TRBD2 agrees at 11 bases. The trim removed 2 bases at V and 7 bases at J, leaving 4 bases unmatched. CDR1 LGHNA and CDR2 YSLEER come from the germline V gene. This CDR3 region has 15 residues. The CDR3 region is CASSQRLAGMNEQFF. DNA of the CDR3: TGCGCCAGCAGCCAAAGACTAGCGGGAATGAATGAGCAGTTCTTC.

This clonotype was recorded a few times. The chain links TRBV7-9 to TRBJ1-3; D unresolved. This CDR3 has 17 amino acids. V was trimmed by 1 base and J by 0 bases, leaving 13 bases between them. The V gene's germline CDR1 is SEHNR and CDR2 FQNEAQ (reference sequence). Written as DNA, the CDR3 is TGTGCCAGCAGCTTAGATCCGGGGTGGGCCTCTGGAAACACCATATATTTT. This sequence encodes CASSLDPGWASGNTIYF.

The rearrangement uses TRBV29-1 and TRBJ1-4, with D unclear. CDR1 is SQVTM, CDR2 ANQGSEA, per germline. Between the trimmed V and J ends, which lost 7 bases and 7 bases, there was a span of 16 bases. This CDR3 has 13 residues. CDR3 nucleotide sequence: TGCAGCGACGCAGAGGGAACCGCTGAAAAACTGTTTTTT. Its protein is CSDAEGTAEKLFF. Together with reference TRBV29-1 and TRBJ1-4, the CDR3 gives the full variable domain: SAVISQKPSRDICQRGTSLTIQCQVDSQVTMMFWYRQQPGQSLTLIATANQGSEATYESGFVIDKFPISRPNLTFSTLTVSNMSPEDSSIYLCSDAEGTAEKLFFGSGTQLSVL.

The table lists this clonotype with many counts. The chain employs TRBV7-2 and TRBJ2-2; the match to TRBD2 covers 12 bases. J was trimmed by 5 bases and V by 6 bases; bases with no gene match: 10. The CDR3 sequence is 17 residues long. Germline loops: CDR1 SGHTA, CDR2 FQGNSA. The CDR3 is CASRPTSGRVGTGELFF. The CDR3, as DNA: TGTGCCAGCAGACCGACTAGCGGGAGAGTAGGGACCGGGGAGCTGTTTTTT.

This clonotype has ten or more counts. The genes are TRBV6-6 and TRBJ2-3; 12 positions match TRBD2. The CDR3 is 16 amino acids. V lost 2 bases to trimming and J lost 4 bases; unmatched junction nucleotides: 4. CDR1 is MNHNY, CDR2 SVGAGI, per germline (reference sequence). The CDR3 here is CASSYSGLAGSDTQYF. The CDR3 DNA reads TGTGCCAGCAGTTACAGCGGACTAGCGGGATCAGATACGCAGTATTTT.

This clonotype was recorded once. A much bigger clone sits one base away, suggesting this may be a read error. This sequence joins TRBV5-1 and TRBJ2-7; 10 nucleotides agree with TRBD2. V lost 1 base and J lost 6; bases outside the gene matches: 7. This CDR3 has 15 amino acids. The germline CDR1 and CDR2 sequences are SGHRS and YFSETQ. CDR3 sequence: CASSLHLAGASEQYF. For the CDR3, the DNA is TGCGCCAGCAGCTTGCACCTAGCGGGAGCATCCGAGCAGTACTTC.

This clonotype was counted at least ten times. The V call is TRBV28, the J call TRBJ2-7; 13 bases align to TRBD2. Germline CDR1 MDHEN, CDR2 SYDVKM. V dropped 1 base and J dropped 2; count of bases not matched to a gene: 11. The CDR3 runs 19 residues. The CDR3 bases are TGTGCCAGCAGTTTATTTAGTGCTGGGACTAGCGGGACAACCTACGAGCAGTACTTC. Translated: CASSLFSAGTSGTTYEQYF.